These 29 T cell receptor beta chains were sequenced from one sample in a study of human T cells and chemical hapten exposure. One entry per CDR3 protein results from TCRdb running MiXCR on the RACE reads. The data contain some 78,000 distinct CDR3 sequences, over 8.5% of them singletons. Time point defined: healthy volunteer bleed at 6 weeks. The starting material, unfractionated whole blood, was used for total RNA extraction. Material for sequencing was whole blood. These receptors came from a male donor in good health. Some clones in this sample may be carry-over from other donors' samples.

In this sample, this clonotype turned up a few times. The chain is built from TRBV7-9 and TRBJ2-7; 9 bases match TRBD1. Germline V gene data show CDR1 as SEHNR and CDR2 as FQNEAQ (reference sequence). V lost 0 bases and J lost 2; bases outside the gene matches: 2. The CDR3 sequence is 15 residues long. This CDR3 is CASSLAGTGPYEQYF. The CDR3 coding sequence is TGTGCCAGCAGCTTAGCCGGGACAGGGCCCTACGAGCAGTACTTC.

This clonotype appeared a few times. The rearrangement uses TRBV4-2 and TRBJ2-3; 8 bases map to TRBD2. V lost 0 bases to trimming and J lost 3 bases; unmatched junction nucleotides: 8. Germline assignment: CDR1 LGHNA and CDR2 YNFKEQ. The CDR3 spans 17 residues. The CDR3 spells CASSQDGSGKKTDTQYF. CDR3 nucleotide sequence: TGTGCCAGCAGCCAAGACGGTAGCGGGAAGAAAACAGATACGCAGTATTTT.

The genes are TRBV2 and TRBJ2-7, with 13 bases fitting TRBD2. The germline CDR1 and CDR2 sequences are SNHLY and FYNNEI. J lost 7 bases, V lost 3 bases, and 6 bases had no gene match. The CDR3 is 15 residues long. CDR3 amino acids: CASSDGLAGAGEQYF. The CDR3 nucleotides read TGTGCCAGCAGTGATGGACTAGCGGGAGCTGGGGAGCAGTACTTC.

This clonotype was recorded a few times. The chain links TRBV7-9 to TRBJ2-5; 7 nucleotides line up with TRBD1. Germline trimming cut 5 bases from V and 4 bases from J; bases unmatched to any gene: 10. Germline CDR1 is SEHNR and CDR2 is FQNEAQ (reference sequence). This CDR3 has 15 amino acids. The CDR3 DNA follows: TGTGCCAGCAGCGCGCGACAGGGATCGGTAGAGACCCAGTACTTC. As protein: CASSARQGSVETQYF.

The V gene is TRBV5-5, the J gene TRBJ1-5; D is uncertain. The CDR3 has 14 residues. The V gene lost 0 bases and the J gene lost 4 bases, with 8 bases spanning the gap. Germline CDR1 and CDR2: SGHKS and YYEKEE (reference sequence). The CDR3 bases are TGTGCCAGCAGCTTGGTGGCCTATAATCAGCCCCAGCATTTT. Residues: CASSLVAYNQPQHF. The variable domain in full, completed from reference TRBV5-5 and TRBJ1-5, reads DAGVTQSPTHLIKTRGQQVTLRCSPISGHKSVSWYQQVLGQGPQFIFQYYEKEERGRGNFPDRFSARQFPNYSSELNVNALLLGDSALYLCASSLVAYNQPQHFGDGTRLSIL.

The chain joins TRBV12-3 or TRBV12-4 to TRBJ1-1, with D possibly being TRBD1 (6 bases). This CDR3 spans 17 amino acids. Deletions cut 5 bases from V and 1 base from J, with 20 bases between. CDR3 in DNA: TGTGCCAGCAGTCCATGGAGGGGGGGAGATGGGAACACTGAAGCTTTCTTT. Translating it yields CASSPWRGGDGNTEAFF.

This clonotype was detected ten times or more. The chain is built from TRBV6-5 and TRBJ2-7, with D uncertain. The CDR3 is 11 amino acids. Germline loops: CDR1 MNHEY, CDR2 SVGAGI. Trimming took off 2 bases at V and 3 bases at J, with 2 bases between the two ends. CDR3 protein: CASSYDYEQYF. The CDR3 DNA is TGTGCCAGCAGTTACGACTACGAGCAGTACTTC.

This clonotype was recorded a few times. CDR3 nucleotide sequence: TGTGCCAGCAGTTACTGGACTAGCGGGAGGCCCGACAATGAGCAGTTCTTC. Amino acids: CASSYWTSGRPDNEQFF. This rearrangement joins TRBV6-5 to TRBJ2-1, with 14 bases that match TRBD2. Germline loops: CDR1 MNHEY, CDR2 SVGAGI. The CDR3 runs 17 residues. The V and J ends lost 1 base and 5 bases, in that order; junction bases with no gene match: 4.

The V call is TRBV10-3, the J call TRBJ2-7, with 7 bases that match TRBD1. The germline V gene has CDR1 ENHRY and CDR2 SYGVKD. The CDR3 has 13 residues. V lost 6 bases to trimming and J lost 5 bases; unmatched junction nucleotides: 7. CDR3 region: CAIRDRDSHEQYF. DNA for the CDR3: TGTGCCATCAGAGACAGGGATTCCCACGAGCAGTACTTC.

For this clonotype: The DNA is omitted, as the CDR3 cannot be located on it reliably, and the CDR3 follows TCRdb's listing. This chain connects TRBV27 to TRBJ2-3; the DNA was not compared with TRBD1, the D call given in the table. Germline CDR1 reads MNHEY; CDR2 reads SMNVEV (reference sequence). The CDR3 is made up of 14 amino acids, end residues included. CDR3 protein: CASSSGVFTDTQYF.

As to this clonotype: Without the conserved terminal phenylalanine or tryptophan, this CDR3 likely stems from a read error. The rearrangement joins TRBV29-1 to TRBJ1-1; D gene ambiguous. CDR1 SQVTM and CDR2 ANQGSEA come from the germline V gene. CDR3 length equals 13 residues. V lost 3 bases to trimming and J lost 0 bases, with 8 bases between them. For the CDR3, the DNA is TGCAGCGTTGAGGGCCGCGTGAACACTGAAGCTTTCTTG. Its protein is CSVEGRVNTEAFL.

This rearrangement joins TRBV25-1 to TRBJ2-7; D gene ambiguous. The CDR3 loop spans 12 amino acids. Germline V gives CDR1 MGHDK, CDR2 SYGVNS. V was shortened by 7 bases and J by 2 bases, with 9 bases between the two germline ends. DNA of the CDR3: TGTGCCAGCACCGCCGGGCCCTACGAGCAGTACTTC. Translated, it gives CASTAGPYEQYF.

This clonotype was detected many times. The genes are TRBV9 and TRBJ1-6; D not certain. Trimming stripped 1 base from V and 7 bases from J, with 12 bases between. CDR3 length equals 15 residues. Germline V gives CDR1 SGDLS, CDR2 YYNGEE. The CDR3 reads CASSVHNRRNSPLHF. CDR3 bases: TGTGCCAGCAGCGTACATAACAGAAGGAATTCACCCCTCCACTTT.

The chain employs TRBV5-6 and TRBJ1-5, with D possibly TRBD1 on 6 matching bases. Germline V CDR1 and CDR2: SGHDT, YYEEEE. The CDR3 consists of 14 residues. V was clipped by 7 bases and J by 7 bases, with 18 bases between them. CDR3 sequence reads: CASLAGGLGQPQHF. The CDR3 nucleotides are TGTGCCAGCCTGGCCGGGGGGCTGGGGCAGCCCCAGCATTTT.

Only a few counts were recorded for this clonotype. This chain uses TRBV10-3 with TRBJ1-4; D is possibly TRBD1 (5 bases). V dropped 3 bases and J dropped 7 bases, with 12 bases sitting between them. This CDR3 region has 14 residues. Per the germline V gene, CDR1 is ENHRY and CDR2 is SYGVKD. CDR3 region: CAISEEGFGEKLFF. In nucleotides, the CDR3 is TGTGCCATCAGTGAAGAGGGGTTTGGTGAAAAACTGTTTTTT.

The chain links TRBV12-3 or TRBV12-4 to TRBJ1-6; 11 nucleotides agree with TRBD1. The CDR3 has 16 residues. V gave up 6 bases and J gave up 7 bases; unmatched junction bases: 8. CDR3 DNA: TGTGCCAGCAGCGGTGGACAGGGGGCTAGCAATTCACCCCTCCACTTT. Its translation is CASSGGQGASNSPLHF.

To note about this clonotype: This sequence may be a read error, since a much larger clone differs from it by one base. CDR3 protein: CSSDEGQETQYF. In nucleotides, the CDR3 is TGCAGTTCCGACGAGGGCCAAGAGACCCAGTACTTC. The V call is TRBV29-1, the J call TRBJ2-5, with TRBD2 as a possible D gene (5 bases). The CDR3 contains 12 residues. Germline values: CDR1 SQVTM, CDR2 ANQGSEA.

This clonotype showed up just a few times. The chain recombines TRBV7-9 with TRBJ2-5; the match to TRBD1 covers 7 bases. CDR1 and CDR2 from the germline V gene are SEHNR and FQNEAQ (reference sequence). J was trimmed by 1 base and V by 5 bases; bases with no gene match: 7. CDR3 length: 15 amino acids. The CDR3 sequence is CASSPRDRFQETQYF. CDR3 in DNA: TGTGCCAGCAGCCCCAGGGACAGATTCCAAGAGACCCAGTACTTC.

The table lists this clonotype with many counts. The genes are TRBV27 and TRBJ1-3; 7 nucleotides match TRBD1. The junction had 7 bases not matched to a gene; V was cut back by 0 bases and J by 5 bases. The CDR3 extends over 16 amino acids. Germline CDR1 MNHEY, CDR2 SMNVEV (reference sequence). CDR3 nucleotides: TGTGCCAGCAGTTTATCCCTTGGACAGGATAGAAACACCATATATTTT. Its translation: CASSLSLGQDRNTIYF.

This chain connects TRBV6-2 or TRBV6-3 to TRBJ1-1; no clear D. The CDR3 totals 13 residues. Deletions cut 8 bases from V and 4 bases from J, with 14 bases between. Germline CDR1 and CDR2: MNHEY and SVGEGT. The CDR3 loop is CASSNFAGTEAFF. The CDR3 nucleotides are TGTGCCAGCTCCAACTTCGCGGGCACTGAAGCTTTCTTT.

The chain employs TRBV10-2 and TRBJ2-1, with a possible D match to TRBD1 (6 bases). CDR1 and CDR2 from the germline V gene are WSHSY and SAAADI. V was shortened by 4 bases and J by 3 bases, with 22 bases between the two germline ends. This CDR3 has 18 residues. The CDR3 loop is CASSVLLFTGNDYNEQFF. Here the CDR3 DNA reads TGCGCCAGCAGTGTCCTTCTCTTTACAGGGAATGACTACAATGAGCAGTTCTTC.

The chain has TRBV12-3 or TRBV12-4 and TRBJ2-7; 8 bases match TRBD1. With V trimmed by 6 bases and J by 1 base, 8 bases remained unmatched. The CDR3 length is 15 residues. The CDR3 spells CASSLSGTGSYEQYF. CDR3 in DNA: TGTGCCAGCAGCCTATCCGGGACAGGATCCTACGAGCAGTACTTC.

In this sample, this clonotype turned up a few times. J is TRBJ2-3 and V is TRBV7-2; D is undetermined. The V and J ends lost 3 bases and 3 bases respectively, with 10 bases between them. Germline CDR1 is SGHTA and CDR2 is FQGNSA. The CDR3 is 14 residues long. The CDR3 DNA reads as TGTGCCAGCAGCTTCTATTTAGAGACAGATACGCAGTATTTT. It encodes CASSFYLETDTQYF.

The rearrangement uses TRBV7-2 and TRBJ1-5; D ambiguous. Trimming stripped 5 bases from V and 11 bases from J, with 13 bases between. The CDR3 covers 12 residues. Germline CDR1 reads SGHTA; CDR2 reads FQGNSA. The CDR3 loop reads CASSGRAAAQHF. DNA of the CDR3: TGTGCCAGCAGCGGCCGTGCTGCGGCCCAGCATTTT. Drawing the rest from reference TRBV7-2 and TRBJ1-5, the complete variable domain is GAGVSQSPSNKVTEKGKDVELRCDPISGHTALYWYRQSLGQGLEFLIYFQGNSAPDKSGLPSDRFSAERTGGSVSTLTIQRTQQEDSAVYLCASSGRAAAQHFGDGTRLSIL.

This chain uses TRBV9 with TRBJ1-4; 7 bases line up with TRBD1. The V and J ends lost 2 bases and 8 bases, in that order; junction bases with no gene match: 12. CDR3 size: 16 residues. Germline V CDR1 and CDR2: SGDLS, YYNGEE. Here the CDR3 reads CASSVQGGVASEKLFF. In DNA, the CDR3 is TGTGCCAGCAGCGTGCAGGGGGGCGTGGCGAGCGAAAAACTGTTTTTT.

This clonotype was seen only a few times. This chain joins TRBV13 and TRBJ2-7; 9 bases line up with TRBD1. Per the germline V gene, CDR1 is PRHDT and CDR2 is FYEKMQ (reference sequence). The CDR3 is made up of 14 amino acids. Trimming took 3 bases from V and 5 from J; bases not matched to a gene: 5. The CDR3 nucleotides read TGTGCCAGCAGCTTCGGTCGGGACAGGGACGAGCAGTACTTC. Protein sequence: CASSFGRDRDEQYF.

This rearrangement joins TRBV6-5 to TRBJ2-1, with 12 nucleotides matching TRBD2. With 3 bases clipped from V and 6 bases from J, the junction kept 6 bases outside the gene matches. CDR3 size: 16 residues. The germline V gene has CDR1 MNHEY and CDR2 SVGAGI. The CDR3 bases are TGTGCCAGCAGTTATGCTAGCGGGAGGGCCATCAATGAGCAGTTCTTC. It codes for CASSYASGRAINEQFF.

This clonotype was recorded a few times. The rearrangement uses TRBV7-2 and TRBJ1-6, with a possible D match to TRBD1 (6 bases). Germline loops: CDR1 SGHTA, CDR2 FQGNSA. This CDR3 has 15 amino acids. V was cut by 4 bases and J by 5 bases, with 12 bases left in between. The CDR3 region is CASSSRPGDNSPLHF. CDR3 nucleotides: TGTGCCAGCAGCTCCCGGCCAGGGGATAATTCACCCCTCCACTTT.

This clonotype has a handful of counts. This sequence joins TRBV10-3 and TRBJ1-5; D not certain. CDR3 length: 12 amino acids. V was trimmed by 10 bases and J by 5 bases, leaving 12 bases between them. Germline CDR1 and CDR2: ENHRY and SYGVKD. The CDR3 region has the DNA TGTGCCACCGCCCCGACCGATCAGCCCCAGCATTTT. Translated, it gives CATAPTDQPQHF.